The rows below give T cell receptor beta chains drawn from one sample of a study of T-cell reconstitution after alpha-beta-depleted transplantation in children. TCRdb passed the PCR reads through MiXCR, listing each CDR3 protein once. The repertoire consists of 200,000 to 250,000 distinct CDR3 sequences, with roughly 9.1% occurring once and the leading ten covering roughly 36%. The sequencing here drew on PBMCs, mostly from graft donor cells, taken 360 days after TCRalphabeta/CD19-depleted stem cell transplant. Receptor source: a male patient aged 2 to 9 who had a stem cell transplant for acute myeloid leukemia, so the T cells may come from the graft donor. Each CDR3 is given without its conserved first and last residue. A D gene is named only where the DNA matches it firmly.

TRBV5-4,.,TRBJ2-5,ASSLAWQETQY
TRBV12-3/TRBV12-4,.,TRBJ2-5,ASSPGRSTGTQY
TRBV19,TRBD1,TRBJ1-5,ASSSLGQAVYSNQPQH
TRBV6-2/TRBV6-3,.,TRBJ2-1,ASSLRGNSYNEQF
TRBV25-1,.,TRBJ2-6,ASSDRVGANVLT
TRBV12-3/TRBV12-4,.,TRBJ2-7,ASSLWQTVYEQY
TRBV12-3/TRBV12-4,.,TRBJ2-1,ASSPRIRYNEQF
TRBV7-3,TRBD2,TRBJ2-3,ASSPSPAGGTDTQY
TRBV6-5,.,TRBJ1-2,ASSYSMSAVDPNYGYT
TRBV29-1,TRBD1,TRBJ2-5,SVDPTYGQGETQY
TRBV6-2/TRBV6-3,.,TRBJ2-7,ASRETGGDEQY
TRBV12-3/TRBV12-4,.,TRBJ1-5,ASSLRRTAGNQPQH
TRBV4-1,.,TRBJ2-1,ASSQVGSSYNEQF
TRBV20-1,.,TRBJ1-2,SAFKTVYT
TRBV12-5,.,TRBJ1-5,ASGLAGRGERGNQPQH
TRBV9,.,TRBJ2-7,ASSPGGRTLTYEQY
TRBV4-3,.,TRBJ1-5,ASSQETGNAPQH
TRBV5-5,TRBD1,TRBJ2-1,ASSSYLVPGQGSNEQF
TRBV29-1,TRBD1,TRBJ1-2,SVNRGGYT
TRBV28,.,TRBJ2-7,ASSLSNYEQY
TRBV11-2,TRBD2,TRBJ2-5,ASSHRPGTSGRAQETQY
TRBV10-3,TRBD2,TRBJ2-7,AISRTSENSYEQY
TRBV20-1,.,TRBJ2-3,SAPTDTQY
TRBV5-1,TRBD2,TRBJ2-3,ASSLTGTSKDTQY
TRBV28,.,TRBJ2-2,ASSPQGYTGELF
TRBV20-1,.,TRBJ1-6,SARVSGTYNSPLH
TRBV4-1,TRBD2,TRBJ2-1,ASSQEGGALAGPRSVNEQF
TRBV5-1,TRBD1,TRBJ1-4,ASSLGTGFNEKLF
TRBV5-1,TRBD1,TRBJ2-5,ASSLDGRGQETQY
TRBV6-5,.,TRBJ1-3,ASSYRAMRGNTIY
TRBV10-3,.,TRBJ1-2,AIYDDRVYGYT
TRBV4-1,TRBD1,TRBJ1-5,ASSQGDRVLRPQH
TRBV9,.,TRBJ2-5,ASSVGPQGQETQY
TRBV5-1,.,TRBJ2-3,ASSPPGDTQY
TRBV12-3/TRBV12-4,TRBD1,TRBJ1-2,ASSQAGTVTYGYT
TRBV12-3/TRBV12-4,.,TRBJ1-2,ASTSGVDYGYT
TRBV12-3/TRBV12-4,TRBD2,TRBJ2-3,ASSSSPGLAGGFTDTQY
TRBV4-1,.,TRBJ1-2,ASSHQGGVFPLFKGYT
TRBV20-1,.,TRBJ2-1,SALPDRYNEQF
TRBV29-1,TRBD1,TRBJ1-2,SVESGTVGSYGYT
TRBV11-2,.,TRBJ2-1,ASSSPHSGYNEQF
TRBV20-1,.,TRBJ2-1,SAGVGGENLPEQF
TRBV30,.,TRBJ2-7,AWSGGGYEQY
TRBV7-9,.,TRBJ1-1,ASASSAGEYTEAF
TRBV20-1,.,TRBJ1-5,SARDRANQPQH
TRBV20-1,TRBD1,TRBJ1-5,SARDPSQGVGQPQH
TRBV6-5,TRBD1,TRBJ2-1,ASRLGQGANEQF
TRBV20-1,.,TRBJ1-2,SAAKRPGSGYT
TRBV12-3/TRBV12-4,TRBD2,TRBJ2-7,ASSGSGSIRYEQY
TRBV7-2,.,TRBJ2-1,ASSLARAWSNEQF
TRBV4-3,.,TRBJ1-6,ASSQPQGRDSPLH